These 23 T cell receptor beta chains were all obtained from the same sample, sequenced in a study of blood T cell repertoires in COVID-19. Libraries were prepared by immunoSEQ multiplex PCR; TCRdb keeps only in-frame clonotypes and omits some of them. The table shows tens of thousands of clones, with roughly 82% occurring only once. The source material was peripheral blood. These receptors originate from a middle-aged man with acute or convalescent COVID-19.

The J gene is TRBJ1-1, the V gene TRBV5-1; 7 bases are a match to TRBD1. The length of the CDR3 is 14 residues. Germline V gene sequence: CDR1 SGHRS, CDR2 YFSETQ. The ends lost 4 bases at V and 0 bases at J; junction bases unmatched: 3. DNA of the CDR3: TGCGCCAGCAGCCTACAGGGGATGAACACTGAAGCTTTCTTT. It translates to CASSLQGMNTEAFF.

This clone was observed a single time. The chain links TRBV30 to TRBJ2-7; D possibly corresponds to TRBD1 (6 bases). The germline CDR1 and CDR2 sequences are GTSNPN and SVGIG (reference sequence). Trimming left V 2 bases short and J 2 bases short, with 16 bases between. The CDR3 runs 15 residues. In nucleotides, the CDR3 is TGTGCCTGGAGTCTTCGGGGACAAGGAGCCTACGAGCAGTACTTC. Protein product: CAWSLRGQGAYEQYF.

The chain links TRBV7-9 to TRBJ2-4, with 9 bases identical to TRBD1. J was trimmed by 6 bases and V by 1 base; bases with no gene match: 4. Germline CDR1 is SEHNR and CDR2 is FQNEAQ (reference sequence). The CDR3 is 15 residues long. CDR3 loop: CASSLGDRVLNIQYF. In DNA, the CDR3 is TGTGCCAGCAGCTTAGGGGACAGGGTTTTAAACATTCAGTACTTC. Drawing the rest from reference TRBV7-9 and TRBJ2-4, the complete variable domain is DTGVSQNPRHKITKRGQNVTFRCDPISEHNRLYWYRQTLGQGPEFLTYFQNEAQLEKSRLLSDRFSAERPKGSFSTLEIQRTEQGDSAMYLCASSLGDRVLNIQYFGAGTRLSVL.

The chain couples TRBV24-1 to TRBJ1-2; 9 bases line up with TRBD1. The length of the CDR3 is 17 residues. Trimming removed 6 bases from V and 3 bases from J; junction bases left unmatched: 13. The germline CDR1 and CDR2 sequences are KGHDR and SFDVKD. CDR3 sequence: CATSSFPGQGRDYGYTF. The CDR3 nucleotides are TGTGCCACCAGTTCTTTTCCGGGACAGGGTCGGGACTATGGCTACACCTTC.

The V and J genes are TRBV6-1 and TRBJ2-3; 10 positions match TRBD2. This CDR3 comprises 15 residues. Germline-derived CDR1 and CDR2 are MNHNS and SASEGT. The V gene end was trimmed by 1 base and the J gene end by 5 bases; junction bases not matched to a gene: 3. The CDR3 sequence: CASSEGSSGGDTQYF. CDR3 DNA: TGTGCCAGCAGTGAAGGGTCTAGCGGGGGAGATACGCAGTATTTT.

This clone was counted a single time. V is TRBV27 and J is TRBJ2-7; D is possibly TRBD1 (5 bases). Trimming took off 3 bases at V and 5 bases at J, with 14 bases between the two ends. The germline V gene encodes CDR1 MNHEY and CDR2 SMNVEV (reference sequence). The CDR3 consists of 14 residues. The DNA of the CDR3 is TGTGCCAGCAGTTTCGACAGAACCCTCCACGAGCAGTACTTC. Protein: CASSFDRTLHEQYF.

The chain links TRBV7-9 to TRBJ2-7; 7 positions agree with TRBD1. V was pared by 0 bases and J by 1 base, with 3 bases of the junction left unmatched. The germline gives CDR1 SEHNR, CDR2 FQNEAQ (reference sequence). This CDR3 has 15 residues. The CDR3 loop is CASSLAGGASYEQYF. CDR3 sequence (DNA): TGTGCCAGCAGCTTAGCAGGGGGCGCGTCCTACGAGCAGTACTTC.

CDR3 bases: TGTGCCAGTAGTGGGGACAGATCCTACGAGCAGTACTTC. Its protein is CASSGDRSYEQYF. The chain recombines TRBV19 with TRBJ2-7; 7 positions agree with TRBD1. The CDR3 length is 13 residues. The V gene end was trimmed by 5 bases and the J gene end by 1 base; junction bases not matched to a gene: 2. Germline V gives CDR1 LNHDA, CDR2 SQIVND (reference sequence).

The V gene is TRBV4-2, the J gene TRBJ2-7; 9 positions agree with TRBD1. The CDR3 covers 14 residues. Germline values: CDR1 LGHNA, CDR2 YNFKEQ. Trimming removed 1 base from V and 3 bases from J; junction bases left unmatched: 1. In DNA, the CDR3 is TGTGCCAGCAGCCAAGGACAGGGGGACTACGAGCAGTACTTC. Protein sequence: CASSQGQGDYEQYF.

This chain links TRBV11-2 with TRBJ1-5, with no clear D. Deletions cut 0 bases from V and 9 bases from J, with 15 bases between. The germline V gene has CDR1 SGHAT and CDR2 FQNNGV. The CDR3 length is 15 residues. Here the CDR3 reads CASSLDPGGFGPQHF. CDR3 sequence (DNA): TGTGCCAGCAGCTTAGATCCGGGAGGGTTTGGGCCCCAGCATTTT.

V is TRBV29-1 and J is TRBJ2-2; D possibly corresponds to TRBD2 (6 bases). Germline V CDR1 and CDR2: SQVTM, ANQGSEA. The CDR3 spans 14 residues. Between the trimmed V and J ends, which lost 5 bases and 4 bases, there was a span of 14 bases. CDR3 bases: TGCAGCGTTTTGACTAGAGTGGCCACCGGGGAGCTGTTTTTT. Its protein product is CSVLTRVATGELFF.

The chain links TRBV6-6 to TRBJ1-1, with a tentative D call TRBD1 (5 bases). The V end lost 5 bases, the J end lost 4 bases, and 14 bases lay between the germline ends. The CDR3 has 14 amino acids. Germline assignment: CDR1 MNHNY and CDR2 SVGAGI (reference sequence). Here the CDR3 reads CASSPREAGTEAFF. The CDR3 coding sequence is TGTGCCAGCAGTCCCAGGGAGGCTGGCACTGAAGCTTTCTTT.

J is TRBJ1-1 and V is TRBV5-4; TRBD1 might be the D (6 bases). Germline V lookup: CDR1 SGHNT, CDR2 YYREEE (reference sequence). CDR3 length: 14 residues. The V and J ends lost 4 bases and 1 base respectively, with 11 bases between them. The CDR3 reads CASSTKDRNTEAFF. The CDR3, as DNA: TGTGCCAGCAGCACGAAGGACAGGAACACTGAAGCTTTCTTT. Filled out from reference TRBV5-4 and TRBJ1-1, the complete variable domain reads ETGVTQSPTHLIKTRGQQVTLRCSSQSGHNTVSWYQQALGQGPQFIFQYYREEENGRGNFPPRFSGLQFPNYSSELNVNALELDDSALYLCASSTKDRNTEAFFGQGTRLTVV.

The CDR3 loop is CASSPGQRNTEAFF. DNA for the CDR3: TGTGCCAGCAGCCCCGGACAGAGGAACACTGAAGCTTTCTTT. The chain links TRBV9 to TRBJ1-1; possibly TRBD1 for D (6 bases). The germline V gene has CDR1 SGDLS and CDR2 YYNGEE. The V and J ends lost 4 bases and 1 base respectively, with 11 bases between them. This CDR3 spans 14 amino acids.

The V gene is TRBV5-1, the J gene TRBJ1-1; 8 bases line up with TRBD1. The germline gives CDR1 SGHRS, CDR2 YFSETQ. CDR3 length: 14 residues. V lost 3 bases, J lost 0 bases, and 1 base stayed unmatched. CDR3: CASSWTGMNTEAFF. DNA for the CDR3: TGCGCCAGCAGCTGGACAGGGATGAACACTGAAGCTTTCTTT.

The chain is built from TRBV14 and TRBJ2-1, with 7 bases identical to TRBD2. Germline CDR1 reads SGHDN; CDR2 reads FVKESK. This CDR3 is built from 17 residues. Trimming removed 0 bases from V and 4 bases from J; junction bases left unmatched: 9. CDR3 amino acids: CASSQEGRLAVYNEQFF. In nucleotides, the CDR3 is TGTGCCAGCAGCCAAGAAGGTCGGCTAGCGGTTTACAATGAGCAGTTCTTC.

The rearrangement uses TRBV27 and TRBJ2-5; 10 bases agree with TRBD1. V dropped 8 bases and J dropped 5; count of bases not matched to a gene: 11. Germline V gene lookup returns CDR1 MNHEY and CDR2 SMNVEV (reference sequence). The CDR3 is 15 residues long. This CDR3 is CASAEGQGRGETQYF. CDR3 in DNA: TGTGCCAGCGCCGAGGGACAGGGGCGAGGCGAGACCCAGTACTTC.

The gene calls are TRBV5-1 and TRBJ2-1; D call uncertain. From germline, CDR1 is SGHRS and CDR2 YFSETQ. The CDR3 is made up of 12 amino acids. V lost 1 base and J lost 6, with 5 bases in between. The CDR3 here is CASSLIGNEQFF. The CDR3 coding sequence is TGCGCCAGCAGCTTGATCGGCAATGAGCAGTTCTTC. Using reference TRBV5-1 and TRBJ2-1 for the parts outside the CDR3, the full variable domain is KAGVTQTPRYLIKTRGQQVTLSCSPISGHRSVSWYQQTPGQGLQFLFEYFSETQRNKGNFPGRFSGRQFSNSRSEMNVSTLELGDSALYLCASSLIGNEQFFGPGTRLTVL.

The sample holds one count of this clone. The CDR3 loop reads CASSLVGGANQPQHF. Written as DNA, the CDR3 is TGTGCCAGCAGCTTAGTAGGGGGGGCGAATCAGCCCCAGCATTTT. V and J are TRBV7-2 and TRBJ1-5, with a possible D match to TRBD1 (6 bases). The CDR3 runs to 15 residues. Trimming removed 1 base from V and 4 bases from J, with 11 bases in between. CDR1 and CDR2 (germline): SGHTA, FQGNSA.

The chain has TRBV24-1 and TRBJ1-3, with TRBD1 as a possible D gene (5 bases). CDR1 KGHDR and CDR2 SFDVKD come from the germline V gene. Trimming cost V 8 bases and J 0 bases, with 10 bases left between them. This CDR3 has 14 residues. In DNA, the CDR3 is TGTGCCACCACCTCGACAGTCTCTGGAAACACCATATATTTT. It is translated as CATTSTVSGNTIYF.

This chain connects TRBV6-6 to TRBJ2-1; a weak D match, TRBD2 (6 bases). The V end lost 2 bases, the J end lost 8 bases, and 13 bases lay between the germline ends. This CDR3 has 14 residues. Per germline, CDR1 MNHNY and CDR2 SVGAGI (reference sequence). The CDR3 protein is CASSYATSNDEQFF. CDR3 nucleotides: TGTGCCAGCAGTTACGCAACTAGCAACGATGAGCAGTTCTTC.

The count of this clone is one. V and J are TRBV12-3 or TRBV12-4 and TRBJ1-1; no definite D call. The CDR3 loop spans 11 amino acids. Trimming pared 3 bases from V and 7 bases from J, leaving 6 bases between. As DNA, the CDR3 is TGTGCCAGCAGTTTGCCCGGTGAAGCTTTCTTT. This sequence encodes CASSLPGEAFF.

This clone was seen just once. The chain links TRBV7-8 to TRBJ1-2, with TRBD1 identical over 7 bases. V trimming: 1 base; J trimming: 8 bases; junction bases outside the gene matches: 1. The CDR3 is made up of 12 amino acids. From germline, CDR1 is SGHVS and CDR2 FQNEAQ. Written as DNA, the CDR3 is TGTGCCAGCAGCTTAGGAGGGGGCGGCTACACCTTC. Translated: CASSLGGGGYTF.